In this sample, the clone carrying this T cell receptor beta chain is medium-sized (0.01 to 0.1%). The entry originates in a study of T and B cells in COVID-19 patients. Study as a whole: COVID-19 patients gave peripheral blood either during active infection or after recovery. About 90% of the roughly 20 active-infection patients had comorbidities associated with unfavorable COVID-19 outcome.

The V gene's germline CDR1 is SGHKS and CDR2 YYEKEE (reference sequence). The ends were cut back, 3 bases at V and 3 bases at J, with 11 bases in the middle. There are 14 residues in the CDR3. Each TRB amplification used about 250-550 ng of genomic DNA from blood. BIOMED2 TRB-A/B primer pools were used in multiplex TRB PCR. TCRdb reprocessed the multiplex PCR reads with MiXCR, giving one entry per CDR3 protein. The sample includes approximately 15,000 distinct CDR3 sequences, 25% to 30% of them seen just once. V gene TRBV5-5 combines with J gene TRBJ2-3; no clear D. Material: blood. The sequence came from a human donor who had recovered from COVID-19. The CDR3 nucleotides read TGTGCCAGCAGCTATCCCACCCCGACAGATACGCAGTATTTT. Amino acid sequence: CASSYPTPTDTQYF.